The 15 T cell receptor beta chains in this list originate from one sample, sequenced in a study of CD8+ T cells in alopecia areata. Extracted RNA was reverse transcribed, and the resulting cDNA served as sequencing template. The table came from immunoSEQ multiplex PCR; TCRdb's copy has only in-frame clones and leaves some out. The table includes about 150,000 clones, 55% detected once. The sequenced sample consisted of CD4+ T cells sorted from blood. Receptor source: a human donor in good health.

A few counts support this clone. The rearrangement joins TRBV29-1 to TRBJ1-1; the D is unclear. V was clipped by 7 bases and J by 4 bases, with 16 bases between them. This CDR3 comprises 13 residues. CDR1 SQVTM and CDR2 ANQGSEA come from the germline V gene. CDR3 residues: CSAIRPPGTEAFF. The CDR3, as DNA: TGCAGCGCAATTAGACCTCCGGGCACTGAAGCTTTCTTT.

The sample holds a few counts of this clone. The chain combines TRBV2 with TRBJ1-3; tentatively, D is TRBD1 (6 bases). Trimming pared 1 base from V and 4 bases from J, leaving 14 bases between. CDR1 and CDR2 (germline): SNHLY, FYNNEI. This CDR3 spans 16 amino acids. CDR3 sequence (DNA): TGTGCCAGCAGTGAAGAGTCAGGGGCGAGGGGAAACACCATATATTTT. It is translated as CASSEESGARGNTIYF.

The CDR3 reads CASRSLGAGNQPQHF. The CDR3 DNA follows: TGTGCCAGCAGATCGTTGGGGGCCGGCAATCAGCCCCAGCATTTT. The rearrangement uses TRBV27 and TRBJ1-5; maybe TRBD1 (6 bases). V lost 6 bases and J 2 bases, leaving 14 bases between the germline ends. Germline values: CDR1 MNHEY, CDR2 SMNVEV (reference sequence). This CDR3 has 15 amino acids.

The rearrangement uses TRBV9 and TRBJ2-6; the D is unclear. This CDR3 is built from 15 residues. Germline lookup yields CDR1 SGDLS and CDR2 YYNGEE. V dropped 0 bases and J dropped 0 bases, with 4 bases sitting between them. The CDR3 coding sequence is TGTGCCAGCAGCGTAGGCAACTCTGGGGCCAACGTCCTGACTTTC. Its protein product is CASSVGNSGANVLTF.

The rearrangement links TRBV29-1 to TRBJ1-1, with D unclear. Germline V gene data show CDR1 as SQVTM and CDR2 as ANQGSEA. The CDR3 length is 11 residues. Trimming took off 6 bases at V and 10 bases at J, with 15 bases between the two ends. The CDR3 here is CSVSRTDGAFF. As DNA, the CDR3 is TGCAGCGTGTCCCGGACCGACGGAGCTTTCTTT.

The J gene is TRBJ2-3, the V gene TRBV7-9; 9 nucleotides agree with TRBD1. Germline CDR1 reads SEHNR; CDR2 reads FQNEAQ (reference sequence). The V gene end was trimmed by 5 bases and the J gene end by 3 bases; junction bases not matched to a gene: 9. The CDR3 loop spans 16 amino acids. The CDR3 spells CASSPRRTGATDTQYF. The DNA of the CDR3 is TGTGCCAGCAGCCCCCGGCGGACAGGGGCGACAGATACGCAGTATTTT.

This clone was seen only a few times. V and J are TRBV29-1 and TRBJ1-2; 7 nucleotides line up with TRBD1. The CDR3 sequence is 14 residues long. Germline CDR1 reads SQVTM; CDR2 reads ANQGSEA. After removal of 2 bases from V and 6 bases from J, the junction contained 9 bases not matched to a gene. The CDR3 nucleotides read TGCAGCGTTGAAAGCCAGGGGGAAAGGAATGGCTACACCTTC. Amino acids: CSVESQGERNGYTF.

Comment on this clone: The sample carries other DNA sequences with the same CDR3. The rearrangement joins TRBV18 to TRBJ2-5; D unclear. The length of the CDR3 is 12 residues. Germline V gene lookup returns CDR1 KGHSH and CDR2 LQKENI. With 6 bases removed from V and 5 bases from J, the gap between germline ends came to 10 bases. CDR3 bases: TGTGCCAGCTCGCCGTCCGGTGAGACCCAGTACTTC. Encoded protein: CASSPSGETQYF.

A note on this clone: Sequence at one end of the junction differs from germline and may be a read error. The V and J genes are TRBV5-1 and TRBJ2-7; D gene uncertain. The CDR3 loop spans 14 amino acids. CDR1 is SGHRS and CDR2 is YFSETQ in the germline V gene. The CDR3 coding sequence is TGCGCCAGCAGCTACGAGTTGCGGCCCTACGAGCGGTACTTC. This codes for CASSYELRPYERYF.

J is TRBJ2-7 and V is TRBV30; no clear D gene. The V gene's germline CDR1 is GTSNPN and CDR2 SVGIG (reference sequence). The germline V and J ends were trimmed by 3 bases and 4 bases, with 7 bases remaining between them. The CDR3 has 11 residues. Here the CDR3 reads CAWSTLYEQYF. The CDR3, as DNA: TGTGCCTGGAGCACCCTGTACGAGCAGTACTTC.

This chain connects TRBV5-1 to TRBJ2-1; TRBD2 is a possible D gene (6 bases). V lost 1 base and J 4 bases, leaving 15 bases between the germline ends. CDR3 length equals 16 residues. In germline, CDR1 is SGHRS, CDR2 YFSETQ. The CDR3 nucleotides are TGCGCCAGCAGCTTGACGGGAGATCAACCATACAATGAGCAGTTCTTC. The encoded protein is CASSLTGDQPYNEQFF.

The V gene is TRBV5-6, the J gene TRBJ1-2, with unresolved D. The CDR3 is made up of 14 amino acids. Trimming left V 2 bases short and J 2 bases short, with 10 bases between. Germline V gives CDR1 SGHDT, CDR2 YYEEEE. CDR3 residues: CASSLIDLNYGYTF. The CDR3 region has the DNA TGTGCCAGCAGCTTAATTGACCTCAACTATGGCTACACCTTC.

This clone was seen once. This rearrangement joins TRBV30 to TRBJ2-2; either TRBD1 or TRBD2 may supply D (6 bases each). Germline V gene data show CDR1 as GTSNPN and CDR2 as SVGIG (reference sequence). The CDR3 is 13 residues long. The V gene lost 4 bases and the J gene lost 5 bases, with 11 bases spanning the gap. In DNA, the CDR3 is TGTGCCTGGATCAGGAGGGGGACCGGGGAGCTGTTTTTT. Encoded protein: CAWIRRGTGELFF.

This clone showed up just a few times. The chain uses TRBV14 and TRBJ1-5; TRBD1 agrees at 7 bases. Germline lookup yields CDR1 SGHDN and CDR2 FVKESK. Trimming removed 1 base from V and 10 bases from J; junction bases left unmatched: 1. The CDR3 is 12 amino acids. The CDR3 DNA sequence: TGTGCCAGCAGCCAAGGACAGGGTCCCCAGCATTTT. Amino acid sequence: CASSQGQGPQHF. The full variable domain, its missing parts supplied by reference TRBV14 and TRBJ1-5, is EAGVTQFPSHSVIEKGQTVTLRCDPISGHDNLYWYRRVMGKEIKFLLHFVKESKQDESGMPNNRFLAERTGGTYSTLKVQPAELEDSGVYFCASSQGQGPQHFGDGTRLSIL.

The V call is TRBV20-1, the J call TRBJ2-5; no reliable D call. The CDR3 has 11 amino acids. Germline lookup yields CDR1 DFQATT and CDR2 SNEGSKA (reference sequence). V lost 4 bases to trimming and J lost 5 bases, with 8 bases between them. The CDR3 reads CSANKAETQYF. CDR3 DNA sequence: TGCAGTGCTAACAAGGCGGAGACCCAGTACTTC.